These 19 T cell receptor beta chains were sequenced from one sample in a study of vaccination effects on CD4 cells after COVID-19. Using viral peptide pools, the ViraFEST assay grew out antigen-specific CD4+ T cells prior to sequencing. Having been cultured for 9 to 11 days, the cells underwent CD4+ T cell isolation. Having tested negative for nucleocapsid antibodies, the vaccine recipients showed no prior SARS-CoV-2 infection. The table came from immunoSEQ multiplex PCR; TCRdb's copy has only in-frame clones and leaves some out. The sample records 35,000 to 40,000 clones, roughly 66% being singletons. For these TCRs, the target antigens are not known. The sequenced sample was CD4+ T cells from PBMCs cultured with HCoV-OC43 spike peptides, obtained before COVID-19 vaccination. Documented subset: HCoV-OC43 spike overlapping peptide pool stimulation. These receptor sequences come from a human donor who received a COVID-19 vaccine.

CDR3 loop: CASSLGGLAGDTQYF. The CDR3 nucleotides read TGTGCCAGCAGCTTAGGGGGACTAGCAGGAGATACGCAGTATTTT. This chain joins TRBV7-9 and TRBJ2-3; 9 nucleotides line up with TRBD2. The J segment lost 5 bases and the V segment lost 1 base, leaving 4 bases of the junction unmatched. Germline V gives CDR1 SEHNR, CDR2 FQNEAQ (reference sequence). This CDR3 comprises 15 residues.

V is TRBV11-3 and J is TRBJ2-2; D not certain. The V end lost 5 bases, the J end lost 7 bases, and 20 bases lay between the germline ends. The CDR3 covers 16 residues. Germline CDR1 SGHNT, CDR2 YENEEA. CDR3 sequence: CASSAPPLEGGGELFF. In DNA form, the CDR3 reads TGTGCCAGCAGCGCTCCGCCCTTAGAAGGCGGCGGGGAGCTGTTTTTT.

The chain employs TRBV7-8 and TRBJ2-3, with D uncertain. The CDR3 totals 14 residues. Between the trimmed V and J ends, which lost 1 base and 2 bases, there was a span of 7 bases. CDR1 is SGHVS and CDR2 is FQNEAQ in the germline V gene. CDR3 DNA: TGTGCCAGCAGCTTAGGACCTGTCACAGATACGCAGTATTTT. Amino acid sequence: CASSLGPVTDTQYF.

In this sample, this clone turned up a few times. CDR3 DNA sequence: TGTGCCAGCAGTGTCGAGGGCCCCGGGGAGCTGTTTTTT. This encodes CASSVEGPGELFF. The rearrangement links TRBV2 to TRBJ2-2; D is possibly TRBD2 (5 bases). Trimming stripped 4 bases from V and 6 bases from J, with 9 bases between. This CDR3 is built from 13 residues. Germline V gene data show CDR1 as SNHLY and CDR2 as FYNNEI.

This clone occurred a few times. V is TRBV27 and J is TRBJ2-1; D possibly corresponds to TRBD1 (6 bases). Trimming stripped 3 bases from V and 6 bases from J, with 15 bases between. Germline assignment: CDR1 MNHEY and CDR2 SMNVEV (reference sequence). This CDR3 spans 15 amino acids. CDR3 coding DNA: TGTGCCAGCAGTTTTTACAGGGATTCTGCCAATGAGCAGTTCTTC. Protein sequence: CASSFYRDSANEQFF.

J is TRBJ2-7 and V is TRBV24-1, with D possibly being TRBD1 or TRBD2 (5 bases each). The V end lost 7 bases, the J end lost 7 bases, and 13 bases lay between the germline ends. There are 12 residues in the CDR3. Per the germline V gene, CDR1 is KGHDR and CDR2 is SFDVKD. The CDR3 DNA is TGTGCCACCAGGGGGGTCATGGGTGAGCAGTACTTC. It yields the protein CATRGVMGEQYF.

A single count supports this clone. The chain has TRBV5-1 and TRBJ1-1; TRBD1 aligns across 9 bases. The CDR3 covers 13 residues. Germline CDR1 and CDR2: SGHRS and YFSETQ. Trimming at V came to 0 bases and at J to 11 bases, leaving 5 bases not matched to a gene. The DNA of the CDR3 is TGCGCCAGCAGCTTGGCGGGACAGGGTGAGGCTTTCTTT. This sequence encodes CASSLAGQGEAFF.

The table lists this clone with a few counts. The chain carries TRBV5-6 and TRBJ2-2; D remains ambiguous. The germline V gene encodes CDR1 SGHDT and CDR2 YYEEEE. This CDR3 is 13 amino acids long. V lost 1 base and J lost 6, with 7 bases in between. CDR3 protein: CASSLQDPGELFF. The CDR3 DNA is TGTGCCAGCAGCTTGCAGGATCCCGGGGAGCTGTTTTTT. The full variable domain, its missing parts supplied by reference TRBV5-6 and TRBJ2-2, is DAGVTQSPTHLIKTRGQQVTLRCSPKSGHDTVSWYQQALGQGPQFIFQYYEEEERQRGNFPDRFSGHQFPNYSSELNVNALLLGDSALYLCASSLQDPGELFFGEGSRLTVL.

This rearrangement joins TRBV6-5 to TRBJ2-1, with D perhaps TRBD1 or TRBD2 (5 bases each). This CDR3 is built from 15 residues. Trimming left V 0 bases short and J 6 bases short, with 12 bases between. CDR1 MNHEY and CDR2 SVGAGI come from the germline V gene. In nucleotides, the CDR3 is TGTGCCAGCAGTTACTCCGGGGCCTCGTTCAATGAGCAGTTCTTC. It encodes CASSYSGASFNEQFF.

The chain employs TRBV10-3 and TRBJ2-7, with 9 nucleotides matching TRBD1. V gave up 6 bases and J gave up 0 bases; unmatched junction bases: 6. Germline V CDR1 and CDR2: ENHRY, SYGVKD. This CDR3 is 15 amino acids long. CDR3 sequence reads: CAIRTTGGHSYEQYF. CDR3 coding DNA: TGTGCCATCAGAACGACAGGGGGTCACTCCTACGAGCAGTACTTC.

This clone was recorded a few times. This chain links TRBV27 with TRBJ2-7; D call uncertain. CDR3 length: 13 residues. Trimming left V 3 bases short and J 3 bases short, with 9 bases between. Looked up from germline, CDR1 is MNHEY and CDR2 is SMNVEV (reference sequence). The CDR3 here is CASSLRSHYEQYF. CDR3 nucleotides: TGTGCCAGCAGTTTGCGCAGCCACTACGAGCAGTACTTC.

The chain couples TRBV3-1 (or the pseudogene TRBV3-2) to TRBJ1-5; D gene uncertain. CDR1 is LGHDT, CDR2 YNNKEL, per germline (reference sequence). The CDR3 runs 15 residues. Trimming took off 0 bases at V and 6 bases at J, with 12 bases between the two ends. CDR3 protein: CASSQDLSDLQPQHF. CDR3 DNA: TGTGCCAGCAGCCAAGATTTGTCGGATCTTCAGCCCCAGCATTTT.

The chain combines TRBV11-2 with TRBJ2-7, with a tentative D call TRBD1 (6 bases). The germline V gene encodes CDR1 SGHAT and CDR2 FQNNGV. Trimming took 3 bases from V and 0 from J, leaving 12 bases between them. The CDR3 is made up of 15 amino acids. CDR3 sequence reads: CASSLTGPLSYEQYF. The CDR3 DNA is TGTGCCAGCAGCTTGACAGGACCCCTCTCCTACGAGCAGTACTTC.

CDR3 residues: CASTGISTDTQYF. CDR3 bases: TGTGCCAGCACAGGGATTAGCACAGATACGCAGTATTTT. The rearrangement links TRBV6-5 to TRBJ2-3; a possible D gene is TRBD1 (5 bases). The CDR3 is 13 amino acids. Looked up from germline, CDR1 is MNHEY and CDR2 is SVGAGI. The V end was cut by 7 bases, the J end by 0 bases, with 8 bases between.

This clone was observed once. The gene calls are TRBV29-1 and TRBJ2-1, with 7 bases aligning to TRBD1. Trimming at V came to 7 bases and at J to 1 base, leaving 13 bases not matched to a gene. This CDR3 is built from 16 residues. Per the germline V gene, CDR1 is SQVTM and CDR2 is ANQGSEA. The CDR3 spells CSGASVRQGSYNEQFF. For the CDR3, the DNA is TGCAGCGGAGCATCAGTTCGACAGGGATCCTACAATGAGCAGTTCTTC.

This sequence joins TRBV4-1 and TRBJ1-1; a possible D gene is TRBD1 (6 bases). The germline V gene encodes CDR1 MGHRA and CDR2 YSYEKL. The CDR3 totals 13 residues. Trimming stripped 4 bases from V and 1 base from J, with 7 bases between. For the CDR3, the DNA is TGCGCCAGCAGCCTGGGACAGAACACTGAAGCTTTCTTT. Its protein product is CASSLGQNTEAFF.

V usage is TRBV11-2 and J usage is TRBJ1-1, with D possibly TRBD1 on 6 matching bases. V was clipped by 5 bases and J by 2 bases, with 12 bases between them. Germline V gene sequence: CDR1 SGHAT, CDR2 FQNNGV. The CDR3 contains 14 residues. The CDR3 region is CASSDRYGNTEAFF. In DNA, the CDR3 is TGTGCCAGCAGCGACAGGTATGGAAACACTGAAGCTTTCTTT.

The chain uses TRBV19 and TRBJ1-1; D remains unclear. The CDR3 extends over 11 amino acids. Germline values: CDR1 LNHDA, CDR2 SQIVND (reference sequence). Trimming removed 7 bases from V and 6 bases from J, with 9 bases in between. CDR3 sequence (DNA): TGTGCCAGTAAGCGTCGGGCTGAAGCTTTCTTT. This translates into CASKRRAEAFF.

This chain joins TRBV30 and TRBJ2-7; weak D call: TRBD2 (5 bases). V lost 4 bases and J lost 9, with 22 bases in between. The CDR3 loop spans 14 amino acids. CDR1 is GTSNPN, CDR2 SVGIG, per germline (reference sequence). The CDR3 DNA sequence: TGTGCCTGGACGGGGTTCGGCGGATTTCTCTGGCAGTACTTC. Translated, it gives CAWTGFGGFLWQYF.